The 24 T cell receptor beta chains below all came from one sample that was sequenced in a study of neurological immune-mediated disorders. Using its own MiXCR run on the 5' RACE reads, TCRdb lists one record per CDR3 protein. In the table there are fewer than 85,000 distinct CDR3 sequences, 4.5% to 6.5% of which are singletons. Sequences were obtained from PBMCs. Receptors were obtained from a woman under 40 with multiple sclerosis.

This clonotype was observed at least ten times. Here the CDR3 reads CASSLYAGAGAGELFF. DNA for the CDR3: TGTGCCAGCAGTTTATACGCGGGGGCAGGAGCCGGGGAGCTGTTTTTT. The chain links TRBV28 to TRBJ2-2; D may be TRBD2 (7 bases). This CDR3 is built from 16 residues. Germline CDR1 reads MDHEN; CDR2 reads SYDVKM. V was pared by 1 base and J by 6 bases, with 15 bases between.

This clonotype has ten or more counts. V gene TRBV28 combines with J gene TRBJ2-1; TRBD2 matches at 11 bases. Unmatched junction bases numbered 13, after V lost 6 bases and J lost 3 bases. Germline loops: CDR1 MDHEN, CDR2 SYDVKM. The CDR3 consists of 18 residues. This CDR3 is CASSPPGLAAFYYNEQFF. The CDR3 DNA reads TGTGCCAGCAGCCCTCCGGGACTAGCGGCCTTTTACTACAATGAGCAGTTCTTC.

The sample holds a few counts of this clonotype. The rearrangement joins TRBV5-1 to TRBJ1-2; D might be TRBD1 (5 bases). This CDR3 contains 14 residues. The germline gives CDR1 SGHRS, CDR2 YFSETQ. V lost 0 bases to trimming and J lost 1 base, with 7 bases between them. The chain's CDR3 is CASSLGGSNYGYTF. The CDR3 DNA follows: TGCGCCAGCAGCTTGGGGGGCAGTAACTATGGCTACACCTTC.

This clonotype has more than one count but fewer than ten. J is TRBJ2-5 and V is TRBV5-1; perhaps TRBD1 as D (5 bases). Germline CDR1 SGHRS, CDR2 YFSETQ. Deletions cut 2 bases from V and 2 bases from J, with 7 bases between. This CDR3 has 13 amino acids. In DNA, the CDR3 is TGCGCCAGCAGCTTTCAGGGTCAAGAGACCCAGTACTTC. Its translation: CASSFQGQETQYF. The full variable domain, rest sourced from reference TRBV5-1 and TRBJ2-5, is KAGVTQTPRYLIKTRGQQVTLSCSPISGHRSVSWYQQTPGQGLQFLFEYFSETQRNKGNFPGRFSGRQFSNSRSEMNVSTLELGDSALYLCASSFQGQETQYFGPGTRLLVL.

This clonotype occurred many times. This chain uses TRBV7-2 with TRBJ2-5; weak D call: TRBD1 (6 bases). Looked up from germline, CDR1 is SGHTA and CDR2 is FQGNSA. Trimming pared 1 base from V and 1 base from J, leaving 10 bases between. The CDR3 is 15 amino acids. CDR3 protein: CASSLVTGIQETQYF. CDR3 sequence (DNA): TGTGCCAGCAGCTTAGTGACAGGCATCCAAGAGACCCAGTACTTC.

This clonotype was seen at least ten times. This chain links TRBV6-6 with TRBJ1-4; D gene uncertain. The germline gives CDR1 MNHNY, CDR2 SVGAGI (reference sequence). The CDR3 is 11 amino acids. Trimming stripped 2 bases from V and 7 bases from J, with 2 bases between. CDR3 nucleotide sequence: TGTGCCAGCAGTTACATTGAAAAACTGTTTTTT. This codes for CASSYIEKLFF.

This clonotype was detected ten times or more. J is TRBJ2-2 and V is TRBV10-3; no clear D gene. Germline CDR1 reads ENHRY; CDR2 reads SYGVKD. V gave up 2 bases and J gave up 2 bases, with 9 bases separating them. The CDR3 runs 15 residues. CDR3 amino acids: CAISERRDNTGELFF. The CDR3 nucleotides are TGTGCCATCAGTGAGAGGAGAGATAACACCGGGGAGCTGTTTTTT.

The sample holds many counts of this clonotype. Written as DNA, the CDR3 is TGCAGTGCTAGTAGACAGGGTGGAGGCGAGCAGTACTTC. This encodes CSASRQGGGEQYF. This chain connects TRBV20-1 to TRBJ2-7; TRBD1 agrees at 7 bases. This CDR3 has 13 residues. V was pared by 3 bases and J by 6 bases, with 8 bases of the junction left unmatched. Germline values: CDR1 DFQATT, CDR2 SNEGSKA (reference sequence).

This clonotype was found a few times. V and J are TRBV12-3 or TRBV12-4 and TRBJ1-2; D is uncertain. CDR3 size: 15 residues. The ends were cut back, 6 bases at V and 2 bases at J, with 16 bases in the middle. In DNA form, the CDR3 reads TGTGCCAGCAGCCCAGGACTCGATTGGAACTATGGCTACACCTTC. Protein: CASSPGLDWNYGYTF.

A remark on this clonotype: Possible read error: a much larger clone is one base away. The chain uses TRBV5-1 and TRBJ1-1; D perhaps matches TRBD1 (6 bases). Germline V gives CDR1 SGHRS, CDR2 YFSETQ. V lost 3 bases to trimming and J lost 3 bases, with 12 bases between them. The length of the CDR3 is 14 residues. The CDR3: CASSWGKGDTEAFF. The CDR3 nucleotides are TGCGCCAGCAGCTGGGGAAAGGGGGACACTGAAGCTTTCTTT.

This clonotype showed up many times. This chain links TRBV20-1 with TRBJ2-5; D assignment may be TRBD1 or TRBD2 (6 bases each). The CDR3 sequence is 14 residues long. Germline lookup yields CDR1 DFQATT and CDR2 SNEGSKA (reference sequence). Trimming took off 2 bases at V and 5 bases at J, with 15 bases between the two ends. This chain's CDR3 is CSARSGGGRETQYF. Written as DNA, the CDR3 is TGCAGTGCTAGATCTGGAGGGGGACGGGAGACCCAGTACTTC.

There are many counts of this clonotype. This chain joins TRBV2 and TRBJ1-2; D is uncertain. This CDR3 has 13 residues. With 0 bases removed from V and 8 bases from J, the gap between germline ends came to 10 bases. Germline CDR1 SNHLY, CDR2 FYNNEI. CDR3: CASSEARQRGYTF. The CDR3 DNA reads TGTGCCAGCAGTGAAGCACGGCAGAGGGGCTACACCTTC. Full variable domain (outside the CDR3, taken from reference TRBV2 and TRBJ1-2): EPEVTQTPSHQVTQMGQEVILRCVPISNHLYFYWYRQILGQKVEFLVSFYNNEISEKSEIFDDQFSVERPDGSNFTLKIRSTKLEDSAMYFCASSEARQRGYTFGSGTRLTVV.

The sample holds many counts of this clonotype. The V gene is TRBV5-1, the J gene TRBJ2-3; no firm D call. V gave up 0 bases and J gave up 3 bases, with 5 bases separating them. There are 13 residues in the CDR3. Looked up from germline, CDR1 is SGHRS and CDR2 is YFSETQ. The CDR3 loop is CASSLVETDTQYF. In DNA form, the CDR3 reads TGCGCCAGCAGCTTGGTGGAAACAGATACGCAGTATTTT. Supplemented by reference TRBV5-1 and TRBJ2-3, the full variable domain reads KAGVTQTPRYLIKTRGQQVTLSCSPISGHRSVSWYQQTPGQGLQFLFEYFSETQRNKGNFPGRFSGRQFSNSRSEMNVSTLELGDSALYLCASSLVETDTQYFGPGTRLTVL.

This clonotype was seen many times. J is TRBJ2-1 and V is TRBV12-3 or TRBV12-4; no reliable D call. Deletions cut 6 bases from V and 3 bases from J, with 9 bases between. The CDR3 spans 13 residues. This CDR3 is CASSTLIYNEQFF. The CDR3 nucleotides read TGTGCCAGCAGCACTCTCATCTACAATGAGCAGTTCTTC.

Ten or more counts support this clonotype. V gene TRBV13 combines with J gene TRBJ2-7; D possibly matches TRBD1 or TRBD2 (5 bases each). The CDR3 is 14 amino acids. Deletions cut 5 bases from V and 7 bases from J, with 18 bases between. Germline-derived CDR1 and CDR2 are PRHDT and FYEKMQ (reference sequence). The CDR3 sequence is CASSPGPHLREQYF. In DNA, the CDR3 is TGTGCCAGCAGCCCGGGACCTCACCTAAGGGAGCAGTACTTC.

This clonotype was picked up many times. CDR3 DNA sequence: TGTGCCAGCAGCTTAGGGCAGGCCTCGCTGTCCACCTTC. As protein: CASSLGQASLSTF. The gene calls are TRBV7-2 and TRBJ1-2; D remains ambiguous. The V end was cut by 1 base, the J end by 13 bases, with 16 bases between. CDR1 SGHTA and CDR2 FQGNSA come from the germline V gene. This CDR3 region has 13 residues.

This clonotype was seen ten or more times. The chain has TRBV12-3 or TRBV12-4 and TRBJ2-1, with D unclear. This CDR3 is 11 amino acids long. Trimming removed 4 bases at V and 6 bases at J, with 4 bases between. DNA for the CDR3: TGTGCCAGCAGTTCGATCAATGAGCAGTTCTTC. It codes for CASSSINEQFF.

This clonotype was seen many times. The chain carries TRBV12-3 or TRBV12-4 and TRBJ1-1; 7 positions agree with TRBD1. The CDR3 covers 14 residues. Trimming removed 1 base from V and 5 bases from J; junction bases left unmatched: 4. The chain's CDR3 is CASSLGQGGTEAFF. The CDR3 DNA reads as TGTGCCAGCAGTTTAGGGCAGGGGGGAACTGAAGCTTTCTTT.

This sequence joins TRBV12-3 or TRBV12-4 and TRBJ2-1; no clear D gene. The V and J ends lost 4 bases and 9 bases respectively, with 10 bases between them. The CDR3 contains 12 residues. This CDR3 is CASSWSLGEQFF. The CDR3, as DNA: TGTGCCAGCAGTTGGTCCCTAGGTGAGCAGTTCTTC.

Many counts were recorded for this clonotype. This rearrangement joins TRBV4-2 to TRBJ2-1, with 8 bases that match TRBD2. The CDR3 covers 20 residues. The V and J ends lost 4 bases and 4 bases, in that order; junction bases with no gene match: 21. The germline gives CDR1 LGHNA, CDR2 YNFKEQ. The CDR3 bases are TGTGCCAGCAGCCCAACAATGGGGATAAGCGGGAGCCCACTATACAATGAGCAGTTCTTC. It specifies CASSPTMGISGSPLYNEQFF.

As to this clonotype: The CDR3 ends on some other residue instead of the conserved phenylalanine or tryptophan, so this is likely a read error. The chain is built from TRBV12-3 or TRBV12-4 and TRBJ1-2, with D possibly being TRBD1 (6 bases). V shed 9 bases and J shed 4 bases, with 18 bases lying between them. The CDR3 loop spans 14 amino acids. Here the CDR3 DNA reads TGTGCCAGTCGGTTCGGGGGCGGACCCTATGGCTACACCAAC. Protein sequence: CASRFGGGPYGYTN.

The chain links TRBV20-1 to TRBJ1-5; TRBD1 matches at 8 bases. The CDR3 is 13 residues long. Germline loops: CDR1 DFQATT, CDR2 SNEGSKA (reference sequence). In nucleotides, the CDR3 is TGCAGACCGGACAGGGAAAGCAATCAGCCCCAGCATTTT. Translated: CRPDRESNQPQHF.

In its sample, this clonotype was seen many times. CDR3 region: CASSTTGTGVETQYF. The CDR3 coding sequence is TGCGCCAGCAGCACGACCGGGACAGGGGTAGAGACCCAGTACTTC. J is TRBJ2-5 and V is TRBV5-1; 10 bases are shared with TRBD1. CDR1 SGHRS and CDR2 YFSETQ come from the germline V gene. This CDR3 contains 15 residues. Unmatched junction bases numbered 7, after V lost 4 bases and J lost 4 bases.

This clonotype was seen a few times. J is TRBJ2-2 and V is TRBV20-1; possible D gene TRBD2, 5 bases. V was clipped by 2 bases and J by 4 bases, with 11 bases between them. The CDR3 is made up of 14 amino acids. CDR1 and CDR2 from the germline V gene are DFQATT and SNEGSKA (reference sequence). The DNA of the CDR3 is TGCAGTGCTAGACACTCTGAGGGCACCGGGGAGCTGTTTTTT. Protein product: CSARHSEGTGELFF.